The following is a TCR beta chain sequence with its context. The data derive from a study of blood T cell repertoires in COVID-19. The CDR3 consists of 15 residues. Looked up from germline, CDR1 is ENHRY and CDR2 is SYGVKD. The J segment lost 4 bases and the V segment lost 6 bases, leaving 9 bases of the junction unmatched. Per the original methods: Amplifying reference gene primers gave estimates of nucleated cell counts. Profiled with immunoSEQ multiplex PCR; TCRdb holds only in-frame clones, not every one. V, J and clone size are taken as reported in that table, and D and trimming were inferred from the DNA itself. The sample has 200,000 to 250,000 clones; about 90% are singletons.

V gene TRBV10-3 combines with J gene TRBJ2-7; 10 positions agree with TRBD1. Sequenced material: peripheral blood. This TCR was sampled from a man in his 60s with COVID-19, enrolled during active disease. The CDR3 loop reads CAIRGPGQGKYEQYF. The CDR3 nucleotides are TGTGCCATCAGGGGCCCGGGACAGGGGAAATACGAGCAGTACTTC.